These 26 T cell receptor beta chains originate from one sample sequenced in a study of blood T cell repertoires in COVID-19 (dated by TCRdb to 2018 to 2020). Receptor amplification or capture employed the immunoSEQ multiplex PCR assay. TCRdb retrieved this table from immuneACCESS and kept in-frame rearrangements only. Not all clones are present; in checked studies, unresolved V genes account for under half, and no reason is known for the remainder. The sample data list fewer than 700,000 clones, and roughly nine tenths of these were observed just once. Roughly 8.3% of the sample rests with the top ten. The source material was peripheral blood. The source is a woman between 50 and 59 years old with COVID-19, enrolled during active disease.

V gene TRBV3-1 (or the pseudogene TRBV3-2) combines with J gene TRBJ1-2, with 8 bases fitting TRBD1. The CDR3 extends over 14 amino acids. V gave up 3 bases and J gave up 4 bases; unmatched junction bases: 4. Germline V gene data show CDR1 as LGHDT and CDR2 as YNNKEL (reference sequence). The CDR3, as DNA: TGTGCCAGCAGCCACGTGACAGGGGTCTATGGCTACACCTTC. Its protein is CASSHVTGVYGYTF.

This sequence joins TRBV5-1 and TRBJ1-1; no reliable D call. The ends were cut back, 1 base at V and 4 bases at J, with 20 bases in the middle. The CDR3 is made up of 17 amino acids. Germline V gives CDR1 SGHRS, CDR2 YFSETQ. The CDR3 DNA is TGCGCCAGCAGCTTGTCAAGTATCATTAGGCGGGCCACTGAAGCTTTCTTT. Its protein is CASSLSSIIRRATEAFF. Based on the CDR3 plus reference TRBV5-1 and TRBJ1-1, the full variable domain is KAGVTQTPRYLIKTRGQQVTLSCSPISGHRSVSWYQQTPGQGLQFLFEYFSETQRNKGNFPGRFSGRQFSNSRSEMNVSTLELGDSALYLCASSLSSIIRRATEAFFGQGTRLTVV.

This clone appeared once. The chain links TRBV28 to TRBJ2-7; 10 nucleotides match TRBD1. This CDR3 is 12 amino acids long. Looked up from germline, CDR1 is MDHEN and CDR2 is SYDVKM. J lost 9 bases, V lost 3 bases, and 2 bases had no gene match. The CDR3 reads CASSLGQGTQYF. The CDR3 DNA sequence: TGTGCCAGCAGTTTGGGACAGGGGACGCAGTACTTC.

The J gene is TRBJ1-1, the V gene TRBV19; 7 bases are shared with TRBD1. The J segment lost 10 bases and the V segment lost 10 bases, leaving 12 bases of the junction unmatched. The length of the CDR3 is 12 residues. The germline gives CDR1 LNHDA, CDR2 SQIVND (reference sequence). The CDR3 sequence: CATHPTGAGAFF. In DNA form, the CDR3 reads TGTGCCACCCACCCCACAGGGGCTGGAGCTTTCTTT.

In DNA form, the CDR3 reads TGCAGTGCCCCGATCTCGGGGTACACCTTC. Its translation is CSAPISGYTF. The rearrangement uses TRBV20-1 and TRBJ1-2; D unclear. The length of the CDR3 is 10 residues. CDR1 is DFQATT, CDR2 SNEGSKA, per germline (reference sequence). Trimming removed 6 bases from V and 11 bases from J, with 13 bases in between.

The chain has TRBV5-6 and TRBJ1-5; D remains unclear. This CDR3 contains 13 residues. The germline V gene has CDR1 SGHDT and CDR2 YYEEEE. V was clipped by 4 bases and J by 6 bases, with 11 bases between them. The chain's CDR3 is CASSPTSGQPQHF. The DNA for the CDR3 is TGTGCCAGCAGCCCTACGAGCGGTCAGCCCCAGCATTTT.

The chain uses TRBV3-1 (or the pseudogene TRBV3-2) and TRBJ1-3; no clear D gene. The CDR3 has 17 amino acids. The V gene's germline CDR1 is LGHDT and CDR2 YNNKEL (reference sequence). The ends were cut back, 4 bases at V and 0 bases at J, with 16 bases in the middle. The CDR3 DNA sequence: TGTGCCAGCAGCCCCGAATCCGGAGGCATCTCTGGAAACACCATATATTTT. Protein product: CASSPESGGISGNTIYF.

The rearrangement joins TRBV4-1 to TRBJ1-4; D gene ambiguous. This CDR3 is built from 15 residues. Trimming stripped 6 bases from V and 0 bases from J, with 11 bases between. Germline-derived CDR1 and CDR2 are MGHRA and YSYEKL. The CDR3: CASRVAEATNEKLFF. In DNA form, the CDR3 reads TGCGCCAGCAGGGTGGCGGAGGCAACTAATGAAAAACTGTTTTTT.

The chain uses TRBV12-5 and TRBJ2-7; 7 bases line up with TRBD2. The V gene's germline CDR1 is LGHNT and CDR2 FRNRAP. With 8 bases clipped from V and 2 bases from J, the junction kept 6 bases outside the gene matches. The length of the CDR3 is 13 residues. The CDR3 DNA reads TGTGCTAGTCATGGGGGGGTTCCCTACGAGCAGTACTTC. Residues: CASHGGVPYEQYF.

The chain has TRBV6-1 and TRBJ1-2; D ambiguous. V shed 3 bases and J shed 6 bases, with 5 bases lying between them. The germline gives CDR1 MNHNS, CDR2 SASEGT. The CDR3 totals 11 residues. Here the CDR3 reads CASSDLDGYTF. The CDR3 nucleotides are TGTGCCAGCAGTGATCTTGATGGCTACACCTTC.

J is TRBJ2-7 and V is TRBV6-5, with D perhaps matching TRBD2 (6 bases). Trimming took off 10 bases at V and 0 bases at J, with 10 bases between the two ends. Looked up from germline, CDR1 is MNHEY and CDR2 is SVGAGI. CDR3 size: 12 residues. CDR3 bases: TGTGCCACCCGGGGGAACTCCTACGAGCAGTACTTC. Amino acids: CATRGNSYEQYF.

The chain recombines TRBV5-4 with TRBJ1-6, with unresolved D. V gave up 0 bases and J gave up 9 bases, with 7 bases separating them. Per germline, CDR1 SGHNT and CDR2 YYREEE (reference sequence). The CDR3 is 13 residues long. CDR3 loop: CASSLESGSPLHF. DNA for the CDR3: TGTGCCAGCAGCTTGGAATCGGGTTCACCCCTCCACTTT.

This clone was counted a few times. This chain links TRBV5-1 with TRBJ1-1; D is uncertain. This CDR3 region has 13 residues. The germline CDR1 and CDR2 sequences are SGHRS and YFSETQ. Trimming shortened V by 2 bases and J by 6 bases, and 11 bases separated the two germline ends. The CDR3 sequence: CASSFRGLPEAFF. CDR3 nucleotides: TGCGCCAGCAGCTTCCGAGGTCTCCCTGAAGCTTTCTTT.

The chain couples TRBV6-6 to TRBJ1-2; no definite D call. The CDR3 is made up of 14 amino acids. The V end lost 6 bases, the J end lost 2 bases, and 13 bases lay between the germline ends. Per the germline V gene, CDR1 is MNHNY and CDR2 is SVGAGI (reference sequence). DNA for the CDR3: TGTGCCAGCAGCCAGCCTAGAGGAAACTATGGCTACACCTTC. Amino acid sequence: CASSQPRGNYGYTF.

This clone has just one count. The rearrangement uses TRBV19 and TRBJ1-1; the match to TRBD1 covers 7 bases. The CDR3 loop spans 16 amino acids. J was trimmed by 2 bases and V by 7 bases; bases with no gene match: 13. Germline lookup yields CDR1 LNHDA and CDR2 SQIVND (reference sequence). CDR3 amino acids: CASTPAGTVYNTEAFF. The CDR3 nucleotides read TGTGCCAGTACCCCCGCCGGGACAGTTTACAACACTGAAGCTTTCTTT.

The V call is TRBV29-1, the J call TRBJ2-2, with 9 positions matching TRBD1. V gave up 3 bases and J gave up 8 bases; unmatched junction bases: 7. The germline V gene has CDR1 SQVTM and CDR2 ANQGSEA. The CDR3 runs to 14 residues. The CDR3 protein is CSVEKGQGGGELFF. The CDR3 region has the DNA TGCAGCGTTGAGAAGGGACAGGGTGGAGGGGAGCTGTTTTTT.

CDR3 bases: TGTGCCAGCAGTCTTGACAATGAGCAGTTCTTC. Its protein is CASSLDNEQFF. The V call is TRBV6-5, the J call TRBJ2-1; D unresolved. V was pared by 5 bases and J by 5 bases, with 4 bases between. The CDR3 spans 11 residues. The germline V gene encodes CDR1 MNHEY and CDR2 SVGAGI.

The chain has TRBV11-2 and TRBJ1-2; D is uncertain. The CDR3 is 13 amino acids. V lost 3 bases, J lost 8 bases, and 13 bases lay in between. From germline, CDR1 is SGHAT and CDR2 FQNNGV. The CDR3 reads CASSFTREWGYTF. The CDR3 DNA follows: TGTGCCAGCAGCTTTACCCGGGAATGGGGCTACACCTTC.

This sequence joins TRBV6-5 and TRBJ2-1; TRBD2 matches at 10 bases. The germline gives CDR1 MNHEY, CDR2 SVGAGI. The CDR3 has 16 residues. V was pared by 4 bases and J by 7 bases, with 10 bases of the junction left unmatched. The CDR3 region has the DNA TGTGCCAGCAGTTCCTCCGGGACTAGCGTAGGGAATGAGCAGTTCTTC. Its protein product is CASSSSGTSVGNEQFF.

This chain uses TRBV9 with TRBJ1-4; 10 bases map to TRBD1. There are 18 residues in the CDR3. In germline, CDR1 is SGDLS, CDR2 YYNGEE. After removal of 0 bases from V and 3 bases from J, the junction contained 8 bases not matched to a gene. CDR3 bases: TGTGCCAGCAGCGTAGTGGGGACAGGGGTGTCACCTAATGAAAAACTGTTTTTT. It encodes CASSVVGTGVSPNEKLFF.

J is TRBJ2-2 and V is TRBV3-1 (or the pseudogene TRBV3-2); 10 bases are shared with TRBD2. The CDR3 loop spans 16 amino acids. The germline CDR1 and CDR2 sequences are LGHDT and YNNKEL (reference sequence). With V trimmed by 4 bases and J by 3 bases, 5 bases remained unmatched. The CDR3 bases are TGTGCCAGCAGCCCCCGGCTAGCGGGGGACACCGGGGAGCTGTTTTTT. Translation: CASSPRLAGDTGELFF.

The count of this clone is one. This sequence joins TRBV29-1 and TRBJ2-7; 9 nucleotides agree with TRBD1. In germline, CDR1 is SQVTM, CDR2 ANQGSEA. J lost 3 bases, V lost 1 base, and 10 bases had no gene match. The CDR3 totals 16 residues. The CDR3 sequence: CSVEGVGTGQRYEQYF. The CDR3 DNA reads as TGCAGCGTTGAAGGAGTTGGGACAGGGCAGCGCTACGAGCAGTACTTC.

The rearrangement uses TRBV7-9 and TRBJ1-1, with D unresolved. There are 11 residues in the CDR3. The V and J ends lost 3 bases and 6 bases respectively, with 5 bases between them. CDR1 is SEHNR and CDR2 is FQNEAQ in the germline V gene (reference sequence). The CDR3 here is CASSLSSEAFF. Written as DNA, the CDR3 is TGTGCCAGCAGCTTGAGTTCTGAAGCTTTCTTT.

The rearrangement uses TRBV6-5 and TRBJ2-7; no definite D call. Germline V lookup: CDR1 MNHEY, CDR2 SVGAGI. V was trimmed by 8 bases and J by 2 bases, leaving 13 bases between them. The CDR3 spans 13 residues. CDR3 protein: CASHRHPTYEQYF. CDR3 bases: TGTGCCAGCCACAGACACCCAACCTACGAGCAGTACTTC.

The V gene is TRBV19, the J gene TRBJ1-2; TRBD1 might be the D (6 bases). Germline assignment: CDR1 LNHDA and CDR2 SQIVND (reference sequence). The CDR3 is made up of 13 amino acids. The V end was cut by 7 bases, the J end by 7 bases, with 16 bases between. In DNA form, the CDR3 reads TGTGCCAGTAACCCCAGGGGTCGAGGTGGCTACACCTTC. Translation: CASNPRGRGGYTF. The full variable domain, its missing parts supplied by reference TRBV19 and TRBJ1-2, is DGGITQSPKYLFRKEGQNVTLSCEQNLNHDAMYWYRQDPGQGLRLIYYSQIVNDFQKGDIAEGYSVSREKKESFPLTVTSAQKNPTAFYLCASNPRGRGGYTFGSGTRLTVV.

Of note for this clone: The identical CDR3 is also encoded by other nucleotide sequences in the sample. The chain uses TRBV5-1 and TRBJ2-3, with TRBD1 identical over 9 bases. The CDR3 contains 14 residues. From germline, CDR1 is SGHRS and CDR2 YFSETQ. V lost 5 bases, J lost 5 bases, and 6 bases stayed unmatched. DNA for the CDR3: TGCGCCAGCAGTCCAGGACAGGGGAGAGATACGCAGTATTTT. Protein sequence: CASSPGQGRDTQYF.